This entry features one T cell receptor beta chain sequence. There is no known antigen for this receptor. The record has no base qualities; no much larger clone is one base away. The roughly 39 donors, aged roughly 6 to 95 years, were systemically healthy Caucasian individuals from Russia. Each donor gave approximately 9.3 milliliters of peripheral blood, collected into EDTA-treated Vacutainer tubes. PBMCs were isolated by Ficoll-Paque density-gradient centrifugation, with at least 7 million obtained per sample. Total RNA, at least 6 micrograms per sample, was extracted from PBMCs with Trizol reagent. For every donor, flow cytometry on a PBMC aliquot measured the percentage of naive CD45RAhigh/CD27high T cells. The sample originates from a study of blood T cells in healthy people across ages (dated by TCRdb to the mid-2010s). Regarding the study in general: Template switching captured roughly one uniquely barcoded TCR beta cDNA molecule per two T cells in model experiments. To avoid experimental bias, donors of different ages were spread randomly across the sequencing lanes. Using deep sequencing normalized with unique cDNA molecular identifiers, the study measured how TCR beta repertoire diversity changes with age. The donors were split into four age groups: young (average 16 years), middle-aged (39), aged (roughly 68) and long-lived (about 82). Using the same blood draw, the study looked at two additional independent replicas of 1 million unique cDNA reads for two donors, one aged 18 to 30 and the other aged 80 or older.

Libraries came from 5' RACE. The sequencing machine was an Illumina HiSeq 2500. A second PCR of roughly 6 to 12 cycles was run with a J-beta primer mix and a sample-barcoded 5' primer. A unique molecular identifier was introduced onto each TCR beta cDNA molecule by a template-switch 5' adaptor carrying 12 random nucleotides. At least 2.5 million CDR3-containing paired-end reads were obtained from each sample. All of the RNA was converted into first-strand cDNA using the Mint cDNA synthesis kit, with a TRBC-specific oligonucleotide serving as the primer. Following uracil-DNA glycosylase treatment, a first 18-cycle PCR with universal primers M1SS and BC2_uni_R was performed on all cDNA. In the paper's pipeline: For normalization, 1 million high-quality reads were randomly selected from each sample, with every read carrying a distinct molecular identifier. Reads sharing molecular identifiers were discarded rather than binned into consensus sequences. MiTCR, set to a Q25 quality threshold and the strictest error-elimination algorithm, was used for CDR3 identification, clonotype clustering and error correction. A nonparametric unseen species model with Euler transformation was used to estimate lower-bound total TCR beta diversity. TCRdb reanalyzed the raw reads on its own, using fastp at Q25 for trimming and MiXCR for clone calling, and kept in-frame beta chains. Here each entry gathers all rows of one CDR3 protein and keeps the most common genes and DNA. Clone size and V and J calls follow TCRdb, not the original study. Within this sample are roughly 1,300,000 distinct CDR3 sequences, with approximately 59% of them counted one time only. The ten largest clones add up to 5% to 7% of the sample.

The full study reports these points: Since profiling was done on bulk unsorted PBMCs, naive and antigen-experienced compartments could not be conclusively compared. Estimates of total diversity based on one million sequenced T cells were regarded as lower bounds and as underestimates. Donor CMV infection status was unknown, potentially confounding age-related changes in expanded clonotypes. The percentage of naive T cells measured by flow cytometry correlated strongly with observed TCR beta diversity. Observed TCR beta diversity per million T cells fell roughly linearly with age, and a significant reduction was already apparent by age around 40. The long-lived group showed more naive CD4+ T cells, fewer expanded clones and increased TCR diversity than the aged group, suggesting age selection.

Sequencing was done on a sample of blood. The sequence came from a man aged 18-30 years in good health.

The CDR3 amino acid sequence is: CASSLGRRGAHEQFF. Read as DNA, the sequence is TGTGCCAGCAGTCTGGGCAGGCGGGGGGCTCATGAGCAGTTCTTC. This sequence uses TRBV7-2 and TRBJ2-1; 8 nucleotides in the junction match TRBD2. The CDR3 measures 15 amino acids from cysteine to phenylalanine. Just the 45-base CDR3 DNA is kept, in frame starting at base 1. Unmatched junction bases come to 12, with V trimmed by 6 bases and J by 8 bases. Sequences SGHTA (CDR1) and FQGNSA (CDR2) are obtained from the germline V gene.